Following are 14 T cell receptor beta chains from one sample sequenced in a study of cytotoxic CD8 clonotypes in ibrutinib-treated CLL. Clones were read by immunoSEQ multiplex PCR, and TCRdb kept only the in-frame ones, dropping some. The sample has about 63,000 clones; roughly 71% are singletons. The sample consisted of PBMCs, taken after 12 months of ibrutinib treatment. These receptors were obtained from a human donor with chronic lymphocytic leukemia.

CDR3 sequence: CASSYGTAIYGYTF. The CDR3 nucleotides read TGTGCCAGCAGTTACGGGACAGCTATCTATGGCTACACCTTC. The rearrangement links TRBV6-5 to TRBJ1-2; TRBD1 agrees at 7 bases. Germline-derived CDR1 and CDR2 are MNHEY and SVGAGI. V lost 2 bases and J lost 4; bases outside the gene matches: 4. The CDR3 sequence is 14 residues long.

The table lists this clone with a few counts. The rearrangement uses TRBV6-1 and TRBJ2-1, with D possibly TRBD2 on 6 matching bases. The CDR3 extends over 11 amino acids. Deletions cut 6 bases from V and 10 bases from J, with 10 bases between. CDR1 and CDR2 from the germline V gene are MNHNS and SASEGT. For the CDR3, the DNA is TGTGCCAGCAGCCAACGGGAGGAGCAGTTCTTC. Translating it yields CASSQREEQFF.

CDR3 loop: CASSPRDGSYGYTF. CDR3 nucleotide sequence: TGTGCCAGCTCACCCCGGGACGGTAGCTATGGCTACACCTTC. The V gene is TRBV18, the J gene TRBJ1-2; a possible D gene is TRBD1 (5 bases). CDR1 is KGHSH, CDR2 LQKENI, per germline. The CDR3 contains 14 residues. Trimming removed 3 bases at V and 4 bases at J, with 12 bases between.

V usage is TRBV11-2 and J usage is TRBJ2-1; D gene uncertain. This CDR3 has 15 amino acids. Trimming took off 1 base at V and 3 bases at J, with 10 bases between the two ends. In germline, CDR1 is SGHAT, CDR2 FQNNGV. This chain's CDR3 is CASSLGDAVYNEQFF. CDR3 nucleotide sequence: TGTGCCAGCAGCTTAGGTGATGCGGTCTACAATGAGCAGTTCTTC.

The rearrangement uses TRBV5-1 and TRBJ1-2; D gene ambiguous. V shed 0 bases and J shed 5 bases, with 14 bases lying between them. The CDR3 totals 15 residues. Looked up from germline, CDR1 is SGHRS and CDR2 is YFSETQ. In DNA, the CDR3 is TGCGCCAGCAGCTTGGAAGGGTCCGTGGCATATGGCTACACCTTC. This codes for CASSLEGSVAYGYTF.

This chain connects TRBV5-1 to TRBJ2-1; D not resolved. Germline values: CDR1 SGHRS, CDR2 YFSETQ. V dropped 0 bases and J dropped 0 bases, with 10 bases sitting between them. This CDR3 has 16 amino acids. CDR3 sequence: CASSLEGFSSYNEQFF. The CDR3 DNA follows: TGCGCCAGCAGCTTGGAGGGCTTTAGCTCCTACAATGAGCAGTTCTTC.

The V call is TRBV19, the J call TRBJ2-7; 11 bases align to TRBD1. Germline V gene data show CDR1 as LNHDA and CDR2 as SQIVND (reference sequence). J was trimmed by 4 bases and V by 2 bases; bases with no gene match: 4. The CDR3 spans 15 residues. CDR3 DNA: TGTGCCAGTAGTATACCCGGGACAGGGGGATACGAGCAGTACTTC. Translating it yields CASSIPGTGGYEQYF.

CDR3 residues: CAWSSRIGQPQHF. The CDR3 bases are TGTGCCTGGAGTTCCAGAATTGGGCAGCCCCAGCATTTT. This chain joins TRBV30 and TRBJ1-5; D gene unclear. Looked up from germline, CDR1 is GTSNPN and CDR2 is SVGIG (reference sequence). The V and J ends lost 2 bases and 7 bases respectively, with 12 bases between them. The length of the CDR3 is 13 residues. The variable domain in full, with the rest retrieved from reference TRBV30 and TRBJ1-5, is SQTIHQWPATLVQPVGSPLSLECTVEGTSNPNLYWYRQAAGRGLQLLFYSVGIGQISSEVPQNLSASRPQDRQFILSSKKLLLSDSGFYLCAWSSRIGQPQHFGDGTRLSIL.

This chain joins TRBV11-2 and TRBJ2-7; 10 nucleotides align to TRBD2. V lost 4 bases, J lost 4 bases, and 4 bases stayed unmatched. Germline lookup yields CDR1 SGHAT and CDR2 FQNNGV. CDR3 size: 14 residues. CDR3 in amino acids: CASSSASGSYEQYF. DNA for the CDR3: TGTGCCAGCAGCTCGGCTAGCGGGAGTTACGAGCAGTACTTC.

This clone was seen a few times. The rearrangement links TRBV6-1 to TRBJ2-3; 7 positions match TRBD1. V gave up 7 bases and J gave up 3 bases; unmatched junction bases: 7. The CDR3 sequence is 14 residues long. CDR1 is MNHNS and CDR2 is SASEGT in the germline V gene. CDR3 in amino acids: CASKTGEMTDTQYF. DNA of the CDR3: TGTGCCAGCAAAACAGGGGAGATGACAGATACGCAGTATTTT.

The gene calls are TRBV9 and TRBJ1-4; possible D gene TRBD1, 5 bases. CDR3 length equals 14 residues. Germline values: CDR1 SGDLS, CDR2 YYNGEE. Trimming removed 4 bases from V and 2 bases from J, with 9 bases in between. CDR3 loop: CASSSGGTNEKLFF. The CDR3 DNA reads TGTGCCAGCAGCTCGGGGGGTACTAATGAAAAACTGTTTTTT.

This chain links TRBV7-2 with TRBJ2-7, with TRBD2 matching 10 bases. With V trimmed by 0 bases and J by 1 base, 3 bases remained unmatched. CDR3 length equals 16 residues. Looked up from germline, CDR1 is SGHTA and CDR2 is FQGNSA. CDR3 protein: CASSLAIAGGSYEQYF. In nucleotides, the CDR3 is TGTGCCAGCAGCTTAGCGATAGCGGGAGGTTCCTACGAGCAGTACTTC.

The chain employs TRBV15 and TRBJ2-7, with D possibly being TRBD2 (5 bases). CDR1 and CDR2 (germline): LNHNV, YYDKDF (reference sequence). Trimming cost V 4 bases and J 0 bases, with 19 bases left between them. CDR3 size: 17 residues. CDR3: CATSNPARVADSYEQYF. The CDR3 DNA follows: TGTGCCACCAGCAACCCTGCGAGGGTAGCAGACTCCTACGAGCAGTACTTC.

This chain joins TRBV11-2 and TRBJ2-5; the match to TRBD2 covers 11 bases. Germline assignment: CDR1 SGHAT and CDR2 FQNNGV. The CDR3 extends over 16 amino acids. Germline trimming cut 5 bases from V and 3 bases from J; bases unmatched to any gene: 8. The CDR3 nucleotides read TGTGCCAGCAGCACCCGGAGGGGACTAGCGGAAGAGACCCAGTACTTC. Translated, it gives CASSTRRGLAEETQYF.